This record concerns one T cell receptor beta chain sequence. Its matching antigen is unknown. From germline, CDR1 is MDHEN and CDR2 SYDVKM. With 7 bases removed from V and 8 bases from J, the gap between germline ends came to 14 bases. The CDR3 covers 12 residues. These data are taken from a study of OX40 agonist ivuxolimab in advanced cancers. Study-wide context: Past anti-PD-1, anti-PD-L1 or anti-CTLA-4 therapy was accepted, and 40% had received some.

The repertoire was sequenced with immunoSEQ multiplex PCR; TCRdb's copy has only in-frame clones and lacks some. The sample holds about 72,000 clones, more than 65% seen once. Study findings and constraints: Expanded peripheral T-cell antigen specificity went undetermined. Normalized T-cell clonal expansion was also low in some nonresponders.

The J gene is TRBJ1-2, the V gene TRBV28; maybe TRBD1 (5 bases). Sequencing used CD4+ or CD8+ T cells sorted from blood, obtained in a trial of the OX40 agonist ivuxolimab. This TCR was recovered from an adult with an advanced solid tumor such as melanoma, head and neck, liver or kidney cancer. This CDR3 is CASTVGDRGYTF. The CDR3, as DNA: TGTGCCAGCACCGTGGGGGACCGCGGCTACACCTTC.